The clone carrying this TCR beta chain was recorded many times. V lost 2 bases and J lost 5; bases outside the gene matches: 8. Germline CDR1 MDHEN, CDR2 SYDVKM. The CDR3 contains 16 residues. Time point defined: longitudinal time-point 1 (baseline). This sample was included in a study of neurological immune-mediated disorders. TCRdb redid the calling of the 5' RACE reads with MiXCR, one entry per CDR3 protein. The profile shows 55,000 to 80,000 distinct CDR3 sequences, around 15% of them singletons. The sequence derives from a female donor with HTLV-1-associated myelopathy (HAM/TSP). The chain couples TRBV28 to TRBJ2-1; 8 bases fit TRBD1. The specimen sequenced was PBMCs. CDR3 DNA sequence: TGTGCCAGCAGTTTACAACCGGGACAGGTAAACAATGAGCAGTTCTTC. Its translation: CASSLQPGQVNNEQFF.